Listed below are T cell receptor beta chains from one sample, sequenced in a study of blood T cell repertoires in COVID-19. Some clones are missing from TCRdb's copy, which holds only in-frame ones; the method was immunoSEQ multiplex PCR. The sample shows roughly 260,000 clones, around nine tenths of them seen only once. The sequenced sample consisted of peripheral blood. The source is a man aged 35-49 years who had recovered from COVID-19. The CDR3 runs from the conserved cysteine through the conserved F or W. Each record gives: V gene, CDR3 protein.

TRBV4-3,CASSSGGTQSETQYF
TRBV10-2,CASSDPVGQYTEAFF
TRBV2,CAVKVGGSYNEQFF
TRBV7-8,CASSLGQGFFYEQYF
TRBV5-4,CASSIGLAGGPGEQYF
TRBV7-8,CASSPTGVMNTEAFF
TRBV5-1,CASRATTETYEQYF
TRBV27,CASMRFAGELFF
TRBV27,CASSLRETGYGYTF
TRBV27,CASSLGGGAGFGYTF
TRBV19,CASSIAGRGSYGYTF
TRBV27,CASSLRDILTYNEQFF
TRBV6-2/TRBV6-3,CASSPPGQHREQYF
TRBV4-2,CASSRGTFGGIQYF
TRBV7-2,CASSLVGPGATHSPLHF
TRBV2,CASSVALRGEQYF
TRBV5-1,CASRLTTGLNTEAFF
TRBV6-2/TRBV6-3,CASSYSYRDSRDF
TRBV4-2,CASSQDQSGRSNEQFF
TRBV4-1,CASSRDGQGNSPLHF
TRBV2,CASRGGSYEQYF
TRBV6-1,CASSAGSGGLTDTQYF
TRBV7-6,CASSSTLRDYLNTGELFF
TRBV10-3,CAISTGTSNTEAFF
TRBV5-1,CASRPGQNNEKLFF
TRBV7-2,CASSPTGRGYNEQFF
TRBV4-2,CASSLVGGGSYGYTF